One and the same sample provided the 14 T cell receptor beta chains below, sequenced in a study of somatic mutations in cytotoxic T cells in rheumatoid arthritis (dated 2017 in TCRdb). The library relied on the immunoSEQ multiplex PCR assay. TCRdb's version of the immuneACCESS table is confined to in-frame rearrangements and falls short of the full clone set. An unresolved V gene accounts for under half of the shortfall where checked; the remainder is of unknown origin. Present in this sample are around 2,900 clones, 92% of which were seen just once. The ten largest clonotypes hold under 15% of the sample. The sequenced sample was CD8+ T cells sorted from blood. The receptors here all came from a woman aged 18-35 years with rheumatoid arthritis.

The chain links TRBV27 to TRBJ2-1; 14 nucleotides align to TRBD2. This CDR3 spans 16 amino acids. The germline V gene has CDR1 MNHEY and CDR2 SMNVEV (reference sequence). The V and J ends lost 5 bases and 7 bases, in that order; junction bases with no gene match: 7. DNA for the CDR3: TGTGCCAGCAGTCTCTCCGGGACTAGCGGGGGTAATGAGCAGTTCTTC. The encoded protein is CASSLSGTSGGNEQFF.

The chain is built from TRBV2 and TRBJ2-7; D may be TRBD2 (6 bases). The CDR3 is made up of 14 amino acids. V shed 5 bases and J shed 2 bases, with 13 bases lying between them. The V gene's germline CDR1 is SNHLY and CDR2 FYNNEI. This CDR3 is CASSPGGGAYEQYF. The DNA for the CDR3 is TGTGCCAGCAGTCCCGGCGGAGGGGCCTACGAGCAGTACTTC.

This clone was detected only once. J is TRBJ2-7 and V is TRBV19, with D maybe TRBD2 (5 bases). This CDR3 contains 13 residues. Germline CDR1 reads LNHDA; CDR2 reads SQIVND (reference sequence). Trimming removed 5 bases at V and 3 bases at J, with 11 bases between. The CDR3 DNA sequence: TGTGCCAGTAGTGCGGGCCAGGACTACGAGCAGTACTTC. This sequence encodes CASSAGQDYEQYF.

The V and J genes are TRBV11-1 and TRBJ2-2; 9 nucleotides match TRBD2. The CDR3 is made up of 17 amino acids. Looked up from germline, CDR1 is SGHAT and CDR2 is FQDESV (reference sequence). With 5 bases clipped from V and 4 bases from J, the junction kept 11 bases outside the gene matches. The CDR3 DNA is TGTGCCAGCAGCCCCGATGTAGCGGGGGCTCTCACCGGGGAGCTGTTTTTT. Translation gives CASSPDVAGALTGELFF. The full variable domain, completed using reference TRBV11-1 and TRBJ2-2, is EAEVAQSPRYKITEKSQAVAFWCDPISGHATLYWYRQILGQGPELLVQFQDESVVDDSQLPKDRFSAERLKGVDSTLKIQPAELGDSAMYLCASSPDVAGALTGELFFGEGSRLTVL.

The gene calls are TRBV29-1 and TRBJ1-2, with 8 bases identical to TRBD1. Germline V gives CDR1 SQVTM, CDR2 ANQGSEA. This CDR3 is 13 amino acids long. V gave up 7 bases and J gave up 4 bases; unmatched junction bases: 8. CDR3 sequence: CSAVTGVGYGYTF. Written as DNA, the CDR3 is TGCAGCGCTGTGACAGGGGTTGGCTATGGCTACACCTTC.

The gene calls are TRBV6-5 and TRBJ2-3; TRBD2 aligns across 10 bases. Germline trimming cut 3 bases from V and 0 bases from J; bases unmatched to any gene: 3. Germline loops: CDR1 MNHEY, CDR2 SVGAGI. This CDR3 is built from 16 residues. This CDR3 reads CASSYGLAESTDTQYF. In nucleotides, the CDR3 is TGTGCCAGCAGTTATGGACTAGCGGAAAGCACAGATACGCAGTATTTT.

This chain connects TRBV2 to TRBJ1-1; 7 bases agree with TRBD1. The CDR3 is 14 residues long. J lost 1 base, V lost 7 bases, and 6 bases had no gene match. Per germline, CDR1 SNHLY and CDR2 FYNNEI. CDR3 DNA sequence: TGTGCCAGCACCAGATCAGGGGGGAACACTGAAGCTTTCTTT. Protein sequence: CASTRSGGNTEAFF.

The chain couples TRBV15 to TRBJ2-7; 14 bases align to TRBD2. The CDR3 covers 17 residues. J lost 5 bases, V lost 0 bases, and 6 bases had no gene match. CDR1 is LNHNV and CDR2 is YYDKDF in the germline V gene (reference sequence). The CDR3: CATSRDKGLAGVHEQYF. In nucleotides, the CDR3 is TGTGCCACCAGCAGAGATAAGGGACTAGCGGGAGTCCACGAGCAGTACTTC.

The chain is built from TRBV14 and TRBJ2-1, with D possibly TRBD2 on 5 matching bases. V was shortened by 0 bases and J by 9 bases, with 18 bases between the two germline ends. The CDR3 consists of 16 residues. Germline CDR1 is SGHDN and CDR2 is FVKESK. The CDR3 sequence is CASSQDPTMGWGEQFF. CDR3 DNA sequence: TGTGCCAGCAGCCAAGATCCGACTATGGGCTGGGGTGAGCAGTTCTTC.

This chain links TRBV27 with TRBJ2-5; 12 nucleotides align to TRBD1. V shed 5 bases and J 5 bases; nucleotides not matched to a gene: 6. The CDR3 has 15 residues. Per germline, CDR1 MNHEY and CDR2 SMNVEV (reference sequence). The CDR3 DNA follows: TGTGCCAGCAGTCGGGGACAGGGGGCTCGGGAGACCCAGTACTTC. Its protein is CASSRGQGARETQYF.

The chain is built from TRBV9 and TRBJ1-2; D gene uncertain. V shed 4 bases and J shed 4 bases, with 14 bases lying between them. The V gene's germline CDR1 is SGDLS and CDR2 YYNGEE. CDR3 length: 14 residues. CDR3 nucleotides: TGTGCCAGCAGCCCAGAAACCGGGAGCTATGGCTACACCTTC. Protein sequence: CASSPETGSYGYTF.

The gene calls are TRBV30 and TRBJ2-1; TRBD2 might be the D (6 bases). Germline CDR1 and CDR2: GTSNPN and SVGIG (reference sequence). The CDR3 loop spans 13 amino acids. Trimming cost V 3 bases and J 6 bases, with 12 bases left between them. CDR3 residues: CAWRGKGGNEQFF. The CDR3 nucleotides are TGTGCCTGGAGGGGAAAGGGAGGCAATGAGCAGTTCTTC.

The chain has TRBV11-2 and TRBJ2-7; a possible D gene is TRBD2 (6 bases). Trimming cost V 5 bases and J 0 bases, with 14 bases left between them. The CDR3 loop spans 15 amino acids. Germline CDR1 is SGHAT and CDR2 is FQNNGV. This CDR3 is CASSGRQAPSYEQYF. The DNA of the CDR3 is TGTGCCAGCAGCGGGAGGCAGGCACCCTCCTACGAGCAGTACTTC. Filled out from reference TRBV11-2 and TRBJ2-7, the complete variable domain reads EAGVAQSPRYKIIEKRQSVAFWCNPISGHATLYWYQQILGQGPKLLIQFQNNGVVDDSQLPKDRFSAERLKGVDSTLKIQPAKLEDSAVYLCASSGRQAPSYEQYFGPGTRLTVT.

The V call is TRBV7-3, the J call TRBJ1-4; the D is unclear. CDR1 is SGHTA, CDR2 FQGTGA, per germline. The ends were cut back, 5 bases at V and 8 bases at J, with 15 bases in the middle. The CDR3 spans 14 residues. In DNA form, the CDR3 reads TGTGCCAGCAGCCGCGAGGAGGGATACGAAAAACTGTTTTTT. It translates to CASSREEGYEKLFF.